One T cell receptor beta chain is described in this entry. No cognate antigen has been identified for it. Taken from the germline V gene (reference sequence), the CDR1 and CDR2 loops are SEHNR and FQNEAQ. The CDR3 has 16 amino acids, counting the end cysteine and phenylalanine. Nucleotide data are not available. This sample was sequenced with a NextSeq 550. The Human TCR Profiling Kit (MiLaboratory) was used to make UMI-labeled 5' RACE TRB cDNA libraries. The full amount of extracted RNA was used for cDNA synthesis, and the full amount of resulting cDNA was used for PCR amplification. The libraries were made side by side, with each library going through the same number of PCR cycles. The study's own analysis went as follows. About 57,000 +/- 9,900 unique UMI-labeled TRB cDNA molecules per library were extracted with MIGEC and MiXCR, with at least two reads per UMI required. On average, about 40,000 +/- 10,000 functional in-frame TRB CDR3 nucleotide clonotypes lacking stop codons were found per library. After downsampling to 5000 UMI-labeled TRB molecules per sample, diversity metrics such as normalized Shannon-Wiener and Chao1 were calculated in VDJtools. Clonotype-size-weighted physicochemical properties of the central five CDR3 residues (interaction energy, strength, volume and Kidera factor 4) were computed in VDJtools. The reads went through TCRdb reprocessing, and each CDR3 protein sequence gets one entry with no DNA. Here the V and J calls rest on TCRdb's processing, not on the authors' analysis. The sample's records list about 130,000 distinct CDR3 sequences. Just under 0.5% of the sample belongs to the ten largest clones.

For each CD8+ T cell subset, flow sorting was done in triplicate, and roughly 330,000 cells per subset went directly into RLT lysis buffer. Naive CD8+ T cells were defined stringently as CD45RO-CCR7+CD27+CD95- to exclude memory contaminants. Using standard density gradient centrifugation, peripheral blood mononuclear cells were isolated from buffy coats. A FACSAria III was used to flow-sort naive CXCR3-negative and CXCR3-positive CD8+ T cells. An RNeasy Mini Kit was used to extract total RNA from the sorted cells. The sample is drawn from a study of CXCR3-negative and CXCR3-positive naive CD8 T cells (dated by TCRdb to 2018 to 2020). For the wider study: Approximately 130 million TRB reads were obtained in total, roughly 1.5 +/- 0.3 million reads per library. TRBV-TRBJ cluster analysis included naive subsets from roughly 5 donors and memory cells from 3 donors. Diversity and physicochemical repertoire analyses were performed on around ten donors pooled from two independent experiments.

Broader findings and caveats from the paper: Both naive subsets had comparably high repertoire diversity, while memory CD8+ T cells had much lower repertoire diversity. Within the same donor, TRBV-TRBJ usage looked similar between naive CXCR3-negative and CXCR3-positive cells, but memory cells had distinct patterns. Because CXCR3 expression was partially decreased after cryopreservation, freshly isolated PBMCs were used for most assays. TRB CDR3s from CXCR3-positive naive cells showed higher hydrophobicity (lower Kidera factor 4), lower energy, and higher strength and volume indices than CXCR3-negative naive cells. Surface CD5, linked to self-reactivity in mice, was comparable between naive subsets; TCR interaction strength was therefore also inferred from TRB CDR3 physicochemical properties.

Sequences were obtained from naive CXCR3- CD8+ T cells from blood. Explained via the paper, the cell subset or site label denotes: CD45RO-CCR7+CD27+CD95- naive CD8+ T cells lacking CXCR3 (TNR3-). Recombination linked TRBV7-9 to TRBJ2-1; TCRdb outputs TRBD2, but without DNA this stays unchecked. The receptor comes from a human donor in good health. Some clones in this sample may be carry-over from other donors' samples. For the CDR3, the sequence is CASSATGTASYNEQFF.